This record concerns one TCR beta chain sequence. The source of the sample is a study of blood T cell repertoires in COVID-19. Across the whole study: The United States, Italy and Spain provided the acute and convalescent COVID-19 samples. Sources were T cells, B-cell-depleted T cells, or PBMCs; the material itself was cDNA or gDNA.

Method: immunoSEQ multiplex PCR; TCRdb's copy keeps in-frame clones and lacks some. The sample has roughly 53,000 clones, about three quarters seen once. CDR1 SGHRS and CDR2 YFSETQ come from the germline V gene. There are 15 residues in the CDR3. Losses at the gene ends were 9 bases for V and 7 bases for J; bases not matched to a gene: 12. V gene TRBV5-1 combines with J gene TRBJ2-1; 11 positions match TRBD2. Sequencing was carried out using peripheral blood. The clonotype originates from a man aged 50 to 60 with active or convalescent COVID-19. The DNA for the CDR3 is TGCGCCACCTCCCACGATGGGACTAGCGGTAATGAGCAGTTCTTC. Its protein product is CATSHDGTSGNEQFF.